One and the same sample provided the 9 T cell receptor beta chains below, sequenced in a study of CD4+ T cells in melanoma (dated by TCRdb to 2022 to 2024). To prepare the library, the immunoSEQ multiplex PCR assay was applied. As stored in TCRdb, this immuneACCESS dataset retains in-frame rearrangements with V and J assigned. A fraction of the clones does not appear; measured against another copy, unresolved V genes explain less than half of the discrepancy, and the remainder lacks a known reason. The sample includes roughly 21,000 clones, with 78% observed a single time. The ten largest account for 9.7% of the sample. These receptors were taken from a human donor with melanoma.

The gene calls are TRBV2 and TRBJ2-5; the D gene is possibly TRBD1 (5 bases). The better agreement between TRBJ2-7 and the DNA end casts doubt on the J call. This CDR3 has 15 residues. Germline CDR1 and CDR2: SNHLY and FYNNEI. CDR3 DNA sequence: TGTGCCAGCAGTGACCGGACAAGGAGCTCCTACGAGCAGTACTTC. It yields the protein CASSDRTRSSYEQYF.

CDR3 DNA: TGTGCCAGCAGCCGTACAGGGGGCGGAAACACCATATATTTT. Residues: CASSRTGGGNTIYF. The chain employs TRBV7-9 and TRBJ1-3; 9 bases line up with TRBD1. CDR1 is SEHNR and CDR2 is FQNEAQ in the germline V gene (reference sequence). Trimming cost V 5 bases and J 4 bases; bases outside gene matches: 3. CDR3 length: 14 residues.

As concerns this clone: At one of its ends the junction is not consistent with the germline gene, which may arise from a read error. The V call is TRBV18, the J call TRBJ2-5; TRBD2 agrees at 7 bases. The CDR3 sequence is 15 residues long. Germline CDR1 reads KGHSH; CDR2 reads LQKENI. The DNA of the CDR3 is TGTGCCAGCTCCCCACCCCCGGGGGGACAAGAGACCCAGTACTTC. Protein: CASSPPPGGQETQYF. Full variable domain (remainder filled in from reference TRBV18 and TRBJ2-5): NAGVMQNPRHLVRRRGQEARLRCSPMKGHSHVYWYRQLPEEGLKFMVYLQKENIIDESGMPKERFSAEFPKEGPSILRIQQVVRGDSAAYFCASSPPPGGQETQYFGPGTRLLVL.

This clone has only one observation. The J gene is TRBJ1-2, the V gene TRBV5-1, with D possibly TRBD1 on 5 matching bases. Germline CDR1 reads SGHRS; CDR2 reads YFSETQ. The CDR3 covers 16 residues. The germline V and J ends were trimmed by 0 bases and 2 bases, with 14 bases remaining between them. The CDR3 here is CASSLAGSEGNYGYTF. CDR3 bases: TGCGCCAGCAGCTTGGCCGGGAGTGAGGGGAACTATGGCTACACCTTC.

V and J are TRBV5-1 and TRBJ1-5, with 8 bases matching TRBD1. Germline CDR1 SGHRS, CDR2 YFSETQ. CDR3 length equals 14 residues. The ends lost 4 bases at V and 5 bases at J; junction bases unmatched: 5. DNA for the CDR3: TGCGCCAGCAGCCCAGACAGGGGAGATCAGCCCCAGCATTTT. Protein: CASSPDRGDQPQHF.

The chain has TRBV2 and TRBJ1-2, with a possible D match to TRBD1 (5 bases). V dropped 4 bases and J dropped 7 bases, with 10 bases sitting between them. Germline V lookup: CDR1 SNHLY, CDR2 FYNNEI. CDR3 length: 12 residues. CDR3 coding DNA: TGTGCCAGCAGTGCCCACAGGATTGGCTACACCTTC. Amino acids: CASSAHRIGYTF.

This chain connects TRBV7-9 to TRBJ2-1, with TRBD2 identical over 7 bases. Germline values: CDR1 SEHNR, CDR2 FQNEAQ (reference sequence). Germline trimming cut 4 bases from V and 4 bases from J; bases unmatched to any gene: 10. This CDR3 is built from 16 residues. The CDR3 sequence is CASSSRTSFLYNEQFF. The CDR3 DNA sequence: TGTGCCAGCAGCTCTCGGACTAGTTTCCTTTACAATGAGCAGTTCTTC.

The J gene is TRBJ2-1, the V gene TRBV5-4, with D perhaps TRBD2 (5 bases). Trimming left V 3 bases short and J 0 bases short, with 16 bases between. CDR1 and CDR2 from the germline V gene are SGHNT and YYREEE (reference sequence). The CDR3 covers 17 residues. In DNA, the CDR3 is TGTGCCAGCAGCTGGGTACCCGACCGGGACTCCTACAATGAGCAGTTCTTC. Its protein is CASSWVPDRDSYNEQFF.

The CDR3 nucleotides are TGTGCCAGCAGCTCGGACTCTTATACGCAGTATTTT. Its translation is CASSSDSYTQYF. V usage is TRBV5-5 and J usage is TRBJ2-3, with D perhaps matching TRBD2 (5 bases). Germline CDR1 is SGHKS and CDR2 is YYEKEE (reference sequence). CDR3 length: 12 residues. The V and J ends lost 3 bases and 7 bases respectively, with 9 bases between them.